Below, 2 T cell receptor beta chains from the same sample are listed, as sequenced in a study of response to subunit inactivated influenza vaccine. MiXCR, run by TCRdb on the RT-PCR reads, gives a single entry per CDR3 protein. The sample carries over 650,000 distinct CDR3 sequences, roughly 18% recorded once. Source: PBMCs from blood, taken approximately 5 days after vaccination. The source is a man between 45 and 60 years old who received an inactivated influenza vaccine.

CDR3 coding DNA: TGCAGTGCTAGAGATATAGCATCCAATGAGCAGTTCTTC. This translates into CSARDIASNEQFF. The chain is built from TRBV20-1 and TRBJ2-1, with D unresolved. Germline-derived CDR1 and CDR2 are DFQATT and SNEGSKA (reference sequence). V dropped 0 bases and J dropped 6 bases, with 9 bases sitting between them. CDR3 length: 13 residues.

This clonotype was recorded a few times. The J gene is TRBJ1-6, the V gene TRBV20-1; possibly TRBD1 for D (5 bases). Deletions cut 0 bases from V and 7 bases from J, with 7 bases between. There are 13 residues in the CDR3. Germline-derived CDR1 and CDR2 are DFQATT and SNEGSKA (reference sequence). As DNA, the CDR3 is TGCAGTGCTAGAGAACAGGCGAATTCACCCCTCCACTTT. Protein product: CSAREQANSPLHF.